The 12 T cell receptor beta chains in this list originate from one sample, sequenced in a study of blood T cells in healthy people across ages. A second PCR of 7 to 11 cycles used a sample-barcoded 5' primer and a J-beta primer mix. A single record per CDR3 protein comes from TCRdb applying MiXCR to the 5' RACE reads. The table includes roughly 680,000 distinct CDR3 sequences, over 20% detected once. The sequencing sample was made of blood. All receptors derive from a man between 65 and 79 years old in good health.

This clonotype was seen only a few times. This chain links TRBV9 with TRBJ2-3, with D hard to call. This CDR3 has 15 amino acids. V was shortened by 0 bases and J by 0 bases, with 8 bases between the two germline ends. Looked up from germline, CDR1 is SGDLS and CDR2 is YYNGEE. CDR3 sequence: CASSVGVRSTDTQYF. The DNA for the CDR3 is TGTGCCAGCAGCGTAGGGGTTAGGAGCACAGATACGCAGTATTTT.

The rearrangement joins TRBV2 to TRBJ1-1; D possibly corresponds to TRBD1 (5 bases). CDR1 SNHLY and CDR2 FYNNEI come from the germline V gene. This CDR3 is built from 13 residues. V lost 3 bases and J 0 bases, leaving 5 bases between the germline ends. DNA for the CDR3: TGTGCCAGCAGTGACAGGGTGAACACTGAAGCTTTCTTT. As protein: CASSDRVNTEAFF.

V gene TRBV9 combines with J gene TRBJ2-5, with D perhaps TRBD1 (6 bases). Trimming cost V 0 bases and J 4 bases, with 10 bases left between them. CDR1 and CDR2 (germline): SGDLS, YYNGEE. The CDR3 extends over 14 amino acids. CDR3 in amino acids: CASSVEAGVETQYF. The CDR3, as DNA: TGTGCCAGCAGCGTAGAGGCAGGGGTAGAGACCCAGTACTTC. Variable domain in full (rest from reference TRBV9 and TRBJ2-5): DSGVTQTPKHLITATGQRVTLRCSPRSGDLSVYWYQQSLDQGLQFLIQYYNGEERAKGNILERFSAQQFPDLHSELNLSSLELGDSALYFCASSVEAGVETQYFGPGTRLLVL.

This clonotype was seen a handful of times. The chain joins TRBV7-2 to TRBJ2-7, with D perhaps matching TRBD1 or TRBD2 (5 bases each). V was shortened by 2 bases and J by 5 bases, with 13 bases between the two germline ends. The length of the CDR3 is 14 residues. Germline V lookup: CDR1 SGHTA, CDR2 FQGNSA. The CDR3 DNA follows: TGTGCCAGCAGCTTACGGGGCTCTAGAGACGAGCAGTACTTC. It specifies CASSLRGSRDEQYF. Drawing the rest from reference TRBV7-2 and TRBJ2-7, the complete variable domain is GAGVSQSPSNKVTEKGKDVELRCDPISGHTALYWYRQSLGQGLEFLIYFQGNSAPDKSGLPSDRFSAERTGGSVSTLTIQRTQQEDSAVYLCASSLRGSRDEQYFGPGTRLTVT.

The chain is built from TRBV20-1 and TRBJ2-2; TRBD2 matches 11 bases. The CDR3 runs to 15 residues. Losses at the gene ends were 1 base for V and 7 bases for J; bases not matched to a gene: 5. From germline, CDR1 is DFQATT and CDR2 SNEGSKA (reference sequence). The CDR3 DNA sequence: TGCAGTGCTAGAGGAAAACTAGCGGGAGTCGGGGAGCTGTTTTTT. It yields the protein CSARGKLAGVGELFF.

A few counts support this clonotype. The chain couples TRBV20-1 to TRBJ2-5; unclear D gene. Near its end, the DNA agrees better with TRBJ2-1, so the J call may be wrong. The CDR3 extends over 12 amino acids. Per germline, CDR1 DFQATT and CDR2 SNEGSKA (reference sequence). CDR3 in DNA: TGCAGTGCTAGAGATCTCGGGTCTTGGCAGTTCTTC. It translates to CSARDLGSWQFF.

V is TRBV12-3 or TRBV12-4 and J is TRBJ1-1, with TRBD1 matching over 8 bases. The CDR3 contains 15 residues. J lost 0 bases, V lost 7 bases, and 7 bases had no gene match. The CDR3 nucleotides read TGTGCCAGCACTCCGACAGGGGACATGAACACTGAAGCTTTCTTT. Residues: CASTPTGDMNTEAFF.

The rearrangement uses TRBV10-3 and TRBJ1-2; TRBD1 matches at 9 bases. The CDR3 has 13 residues. J was trimmed by 2 bases and V by 9 bases; bases with no gene match: 4. The germline gives CDR1 ENHRY, CDR2 SYGVKD. The CDR3 sequence is CAMADRGNYGYTF. CDR3 nucleotide sequence: TGTGCCATGGCTGACAGGGGGAACTATGGCTACACCTTC.

There are a few counts of this clonotype. The chain is built from TRBV11-2 and TRBJ1-1; D might be TRBD1 (5 bases). The length of the CDR3 is 12 residues. Trimming cost V 7 bases and J 10 bases, with 16 bases left between them. Germline CDR1 and CDR2: SGHAT and FQNNGV. The CDR3 sequence is CASIQAGLGAFF. Written as DNA, the CDR3 is TGTGCCAGCATACAGGCAGGGTTAGGAGCTTTCTTT.

V usage is TRBV28 and J usage is TRBJ2-5; no clear D gene. Per germline, CDR1 MDHEN and CDR2 SYDVKM. The CDR3 loop spans 12 amino acids. V lost 7 bases to trimming and J lost 9 bases, with 15 bases between them. The CDR3 spells CASKSDLRSQYF. The DNA of the CDR3 is TGTGCCAGCAAGTCGGACCTACGGTCCCAGTACTTC.

The chain is built from TRBV6-2 or TRBV6-3 and TRBJ2-5; D is ambiguous. The DNA end lines up better with TRBJ2-1; the J call may be wrong. CDR3 length: 13 amino acids. CDR1 and CDR2 (germline): MNHEY, SVGEGT. Here the CDR3 reads CASSILRPQEQFF. The DNA for the CDR3 is TGTGCCAGCAGCATACTAAGGCCGCAGGAGCAGTTCTTC.

The V gene is TRBV27, the J gene TRBJ1-6; TRBD1 is a possible D gene (5 bases). CDR1 MNHEY and CDR2 SMNVEV come from the germline V gene (reference sequence). The CDR3 is 17 residues long. With 7 bases removed from V and 5 bases from J, the gap between germline ends came to 21 bases. CDR3: CASTPSGGRTNNSPLHF. For the CDR3, the DNA is TGTGCCAGCACCCCAAGCGGGGGACGGACTAATAATTCACCCCTCCACTTT.